This T cell receptor (beta chain) derives from a study of cytomegalovirus exposure and HLA in healthy donors. As for the study in general: The roughly 120 validation repertoires used the same platform as the 650 to 850 first-cohort repertoires (as reported by a later analysis).

For this clone: Its cognate antigen is unknown.

Separate from the approximately 670-subject first cohort, the approximately 130-subject validation cohort was the one that the donors belonged to. V shed 4 bases and J 6 bases; nucleotides not matched to a gene: 4. Germline lookup yields CDR1 SGDLS and CDR2 YYNGEE. This CDR3 region has 14 residues. Libraries were prepared by immunoSEQ multiplex PCR; TCRdb keeps only in-frame clonotypes and omits some of them. The repertoire includes around 93,000 clones, approximately 81% of them detected once, and roughly 20% sits in the top ten. Study results and caveats: In vitro confirmation showed a few CMV-associated chains to be CMV antigen specific. The study labeled roughly 160 TCR beta chains cytomegalovirus-associated.

J is TRBJ2-5 and V is TRBV9; 12 bases align to TRBD1. Sequencing used PBMCs. This sequence was found in a man in his late teens or twenties in good health and CMV-seropositive. The CDR3 nucleotides are TGTGCCAGCAGCCCAGGGACAGGGGGCCAGACCCAGTACTTC. Its protein product is CASSPGTGGQTQYF. The entire variable domain, with the rest obtained from reference TRBV9 and TRBJ2-5, is as follows: DSGVTQTPKHLITATGQRVTLRCSPRSGDLSVYWYQQSLDQGLQFLIQYYNGEERAKGNILERFSAQQFPDLHSELNLSSLELGDSALYFCASSPGTGGQTQYFGPGTRLLVL.